The 3 T cell receptor beta chains given below trace back to one sample, sequenced in a study of blood T cell repertoires in COVID-19. The repertoire was sequenced with immunoSEQ multiplex PCR; TCRdb's copy has only in-frame clones and lacks some. The sample yields about 280,000 clones, 88% seen once. Sequencing was done on a sample of peripheral blood. These receptors were obtained from a man between 18 and 35 years old with active or convalescent COVID-19.

The genes are TRBV19 and TRBJ2-5, with 7 positions matching TRBD1. Germline V gives CDR1 LNHDA, CDR2 SQIVND (reference sequence). The CDR3 contains 14 residues. V trimming: 6 bases; J trimming: 3 bases; junction bases outside the gene matches: 7. CDR3 in DNA: TGTGCCAGTAGCCCATACGGGACAGAAGAGACCCAGTACTTC. Protein: CASSPYGTEETQYF.

DNA for the CDR3: TGTGCCAGCAGTGGGCTGAACACTGAAGCTTTCTTT. Its translation is CASSGLNTEAFF. The chain joins TRBV11-3 to TRBJ1-1, with no clear D. V gave up 6 bases and J gave up 0 bases, with 5 bases separating them. The CDR3 is 12 amino acids. Germline V gene data show CDR1 as SGHNT and CDR2 as YENEEA.

The chain joins TRBV7-2 to TRBJ1-2, with no clear D. The CDR3 sequence is 13 residues long. Per the germline V gene, CDR1 is SGHTA and CDR2 is FQGNSA. Trimming left V 4 bases short and J 5 bases short, with 11 bases between. In DNA form, the CDR3 reads TGTGCCAGCAGCTCCTCAGGCTTTTATGGCTACACCTTC. It translates to CASSSSGFYGYTF.